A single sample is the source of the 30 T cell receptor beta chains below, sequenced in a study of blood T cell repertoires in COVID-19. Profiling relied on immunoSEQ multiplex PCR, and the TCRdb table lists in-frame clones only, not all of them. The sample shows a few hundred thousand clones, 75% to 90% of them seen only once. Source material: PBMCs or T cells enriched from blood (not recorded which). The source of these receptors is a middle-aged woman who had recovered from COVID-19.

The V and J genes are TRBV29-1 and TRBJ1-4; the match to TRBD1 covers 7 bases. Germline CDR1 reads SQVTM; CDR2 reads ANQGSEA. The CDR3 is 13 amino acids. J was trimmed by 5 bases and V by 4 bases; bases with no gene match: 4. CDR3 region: CSVAGQTNEKLFF. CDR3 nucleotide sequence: TGCAGCGTTGCGGGACAGACGAATGAAAAACTGTTTTTT.

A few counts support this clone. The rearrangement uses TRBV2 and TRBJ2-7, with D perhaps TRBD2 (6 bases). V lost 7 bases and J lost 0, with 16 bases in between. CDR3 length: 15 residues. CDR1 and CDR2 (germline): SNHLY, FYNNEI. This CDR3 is CASTPRDSVSYEQYF. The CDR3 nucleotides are TGTGCCAGCACCCCACGGGACTCTGTCTCCTACGAGCAGTACTTC.

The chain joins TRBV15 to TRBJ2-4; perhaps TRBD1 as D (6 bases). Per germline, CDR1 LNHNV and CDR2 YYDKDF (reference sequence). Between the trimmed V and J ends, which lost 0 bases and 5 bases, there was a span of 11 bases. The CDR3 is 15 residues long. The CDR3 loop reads CATSRDSTGENIQYF. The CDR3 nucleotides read TGTGCCACCAGCAGAGATTCGACAGGCGAAAACATTCAGTACTTC.

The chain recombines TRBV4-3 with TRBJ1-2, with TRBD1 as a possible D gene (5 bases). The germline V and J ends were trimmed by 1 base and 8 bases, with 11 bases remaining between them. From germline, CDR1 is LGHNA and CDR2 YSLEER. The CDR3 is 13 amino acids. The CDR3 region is CASSQVPRDGYTF. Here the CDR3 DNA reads TGCGCCAGCAGCCAAGTTCCGCGGGACGGCTACACCTTC.

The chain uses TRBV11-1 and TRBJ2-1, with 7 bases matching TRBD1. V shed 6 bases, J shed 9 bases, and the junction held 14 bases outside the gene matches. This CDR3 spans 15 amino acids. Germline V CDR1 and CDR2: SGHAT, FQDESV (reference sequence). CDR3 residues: CASRGPGQWVGEQFF. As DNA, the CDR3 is TGTGCCAGCAGGGGGCCGGGACAGTGGGTGGGTGAGCAGTTCTTC. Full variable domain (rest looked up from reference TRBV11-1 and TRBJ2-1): EAEVAQSPRYKITEKSQAVAFWCDPISGHATLYWYRQILGQGPELLVQFQDESVVDDSQLPKDRFSAERLKGVDSTLKIQPAELGDSAMYLCASRGPGQWVGEQFFGPGTRLTVL.

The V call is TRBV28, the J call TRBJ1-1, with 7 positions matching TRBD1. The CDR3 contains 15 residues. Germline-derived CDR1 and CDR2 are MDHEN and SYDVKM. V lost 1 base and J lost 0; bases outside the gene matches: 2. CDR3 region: CASSLFGQVNTEAFF. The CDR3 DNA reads TGTGCCAGCAGTTTATTTGGACAGGTGAACACTGAAGCTTTCTTT. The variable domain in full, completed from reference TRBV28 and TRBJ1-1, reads DVKVTQSSRYLVKRTGEKVFLECVQDMDHENMFWYRQDPGLGLRLIYFSYDVKMKEKGDIPEGYSVSREKKERFSLILESASTNQTSMYLCASSLFGQVNTEAFFGQGTRLTVV.

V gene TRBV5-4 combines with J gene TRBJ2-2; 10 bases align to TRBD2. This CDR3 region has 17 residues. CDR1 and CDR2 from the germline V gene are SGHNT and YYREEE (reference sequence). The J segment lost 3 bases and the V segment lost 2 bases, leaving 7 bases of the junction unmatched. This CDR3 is CASSFDPLAGYTGELFF. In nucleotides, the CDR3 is TGTGCCAGCAGCTTCGACCCACTAGCGGGGTACACCGGGGAGCTGTTTTTT.

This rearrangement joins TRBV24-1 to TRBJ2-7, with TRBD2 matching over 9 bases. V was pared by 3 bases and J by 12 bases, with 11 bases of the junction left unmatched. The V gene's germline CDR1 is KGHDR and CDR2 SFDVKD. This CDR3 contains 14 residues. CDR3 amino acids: CATSDPGLAWGRYF. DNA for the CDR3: TGTGCCACCAGTGATCCGGGACTAGCTTGGGGACGGTACTTC.

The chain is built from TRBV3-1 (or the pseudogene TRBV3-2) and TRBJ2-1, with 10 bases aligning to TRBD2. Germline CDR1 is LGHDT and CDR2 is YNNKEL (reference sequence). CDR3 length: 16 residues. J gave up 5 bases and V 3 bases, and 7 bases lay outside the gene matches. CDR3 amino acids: CASSHSSGSQNNEQFF. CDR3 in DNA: TGTGCCAGCAGCCACTCTAGCGGGAGTCAGAACAATGAGCAGTTCTTC.

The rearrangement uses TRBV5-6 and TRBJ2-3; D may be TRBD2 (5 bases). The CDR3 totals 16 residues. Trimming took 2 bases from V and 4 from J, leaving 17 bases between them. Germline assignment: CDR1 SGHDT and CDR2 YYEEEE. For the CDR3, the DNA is TGTGCCAGCAGCTTACTAGGAGCACTTGGTCCAGATACGCAGTATTTT. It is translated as CASSLLGALGPDTQYF.

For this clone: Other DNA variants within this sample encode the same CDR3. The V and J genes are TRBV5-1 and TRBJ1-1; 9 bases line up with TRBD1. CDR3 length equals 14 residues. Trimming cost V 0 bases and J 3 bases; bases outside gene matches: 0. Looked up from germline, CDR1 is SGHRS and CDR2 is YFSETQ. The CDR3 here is CASSLGDRDTEAFF. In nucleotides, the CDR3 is TGCGCCAGCAGCTTGGGGGACAGGGACACTGAAGCTTTCTTT.

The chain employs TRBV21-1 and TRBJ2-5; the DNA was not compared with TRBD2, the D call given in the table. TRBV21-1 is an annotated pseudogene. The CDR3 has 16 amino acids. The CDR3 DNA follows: TGTGCCAGCAGCAAAGTATTAGCGGGGGGCCGCGGGACCCAGTACTTC. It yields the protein CASSKVLAGGRGTQYF.

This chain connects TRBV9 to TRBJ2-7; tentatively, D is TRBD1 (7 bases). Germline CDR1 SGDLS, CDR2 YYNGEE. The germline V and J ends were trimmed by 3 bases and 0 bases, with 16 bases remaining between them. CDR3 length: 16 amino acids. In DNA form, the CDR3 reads TGTGCCAGCAGCGCAAGTTCAGGGGGAGGCTCCTACGAGCAGTACTTC. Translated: CASSASSGGGSYEQYF.

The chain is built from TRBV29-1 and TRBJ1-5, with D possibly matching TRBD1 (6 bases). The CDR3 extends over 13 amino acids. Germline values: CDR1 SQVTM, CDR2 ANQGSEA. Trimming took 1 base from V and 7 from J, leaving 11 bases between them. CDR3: CSVEGEGGQPQHF. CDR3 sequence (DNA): TGCAGCGTTGAAGGGGAGGGGGGCCAGCCCCAGCATTTT.

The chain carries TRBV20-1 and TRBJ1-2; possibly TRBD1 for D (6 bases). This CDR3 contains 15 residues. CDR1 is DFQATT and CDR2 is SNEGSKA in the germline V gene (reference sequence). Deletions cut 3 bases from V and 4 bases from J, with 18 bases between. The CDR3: CSASKATGYSYGYTF. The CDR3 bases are TGCAGTGCTAGTAAGGCCACAGGGTATAGCTATGGCTACACCTTC.

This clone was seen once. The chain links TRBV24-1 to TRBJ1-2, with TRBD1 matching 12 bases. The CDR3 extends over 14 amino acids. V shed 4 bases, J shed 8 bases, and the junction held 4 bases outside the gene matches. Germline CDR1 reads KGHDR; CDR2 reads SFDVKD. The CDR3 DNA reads TGTGCCACCAGTGAACCCGGGACAGGGGGCGGCTACACCTTC. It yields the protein CATSEPGTGGGYTF.

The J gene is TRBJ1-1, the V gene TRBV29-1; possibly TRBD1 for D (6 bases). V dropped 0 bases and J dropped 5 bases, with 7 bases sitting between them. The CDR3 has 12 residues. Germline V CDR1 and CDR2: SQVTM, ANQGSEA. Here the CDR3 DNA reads TGCAGCGTTGAAGAAAGGGGGACTGAAGCTTTCTTT. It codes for CSVEERGTEAFF.

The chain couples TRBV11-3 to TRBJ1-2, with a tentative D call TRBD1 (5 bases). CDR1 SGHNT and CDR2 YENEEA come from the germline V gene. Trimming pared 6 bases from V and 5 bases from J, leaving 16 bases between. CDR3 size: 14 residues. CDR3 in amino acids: CASSLGGTGYGYTF. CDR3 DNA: TGTGCCAGCAGTCTTGGGGGGACTGGGTATGGCTACACCTTC.

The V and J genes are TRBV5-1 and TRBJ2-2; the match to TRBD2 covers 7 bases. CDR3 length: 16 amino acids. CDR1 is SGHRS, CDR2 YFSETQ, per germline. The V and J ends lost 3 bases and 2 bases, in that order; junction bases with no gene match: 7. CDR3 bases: TGCGCCAGCAGCTGGGGGGGTACGAGCAACACCGGGGAGCTGTTTTTT. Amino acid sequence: CASSWGGTSNTGELFF.

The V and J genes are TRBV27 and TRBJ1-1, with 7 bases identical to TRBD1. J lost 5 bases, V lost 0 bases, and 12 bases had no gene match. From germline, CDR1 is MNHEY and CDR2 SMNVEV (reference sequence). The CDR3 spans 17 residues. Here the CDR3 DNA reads TGTGCCAGCAGTTTATCAAAGTCAGGGCCAGGGGGAACTGAAGCTTTCTTT. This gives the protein CASSLSKSGPGGTEAFF.

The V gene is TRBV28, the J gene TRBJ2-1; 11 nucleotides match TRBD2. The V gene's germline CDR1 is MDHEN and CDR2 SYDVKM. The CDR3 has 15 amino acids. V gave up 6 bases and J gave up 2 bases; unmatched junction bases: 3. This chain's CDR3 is CASSVAGGPYNEQFF. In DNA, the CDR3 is TGTGCCAGCAGCGTAGCGGGGGGGCCCTACAATGAGCAGTTCTTC.

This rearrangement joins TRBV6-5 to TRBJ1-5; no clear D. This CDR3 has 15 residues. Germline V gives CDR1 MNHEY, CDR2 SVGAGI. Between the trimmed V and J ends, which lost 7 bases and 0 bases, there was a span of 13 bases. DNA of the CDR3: TGTGCCAGCAAGGAGGGAGGGTATAGCAATCAGCCCCAGCATTTT. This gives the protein CASKEGGYSNQPQHF.

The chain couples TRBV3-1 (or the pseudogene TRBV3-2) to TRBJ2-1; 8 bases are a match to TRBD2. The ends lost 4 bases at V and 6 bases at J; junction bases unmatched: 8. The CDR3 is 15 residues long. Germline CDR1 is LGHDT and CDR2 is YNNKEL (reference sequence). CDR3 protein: CASSRGGGNVNEQFF. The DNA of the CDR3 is TGTGCCAGCAGCCGCGGCGGGGGGAATGTCAATGAGCAGTTCTTC.

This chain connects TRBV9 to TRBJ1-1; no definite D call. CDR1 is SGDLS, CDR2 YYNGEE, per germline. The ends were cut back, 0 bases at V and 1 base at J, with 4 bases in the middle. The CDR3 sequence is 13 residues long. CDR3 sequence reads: CASSVARNTEAFF. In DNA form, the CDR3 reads TGTGCCAGCAGCGTAGCTCGGAACACTGAAGCTTTCTTT.

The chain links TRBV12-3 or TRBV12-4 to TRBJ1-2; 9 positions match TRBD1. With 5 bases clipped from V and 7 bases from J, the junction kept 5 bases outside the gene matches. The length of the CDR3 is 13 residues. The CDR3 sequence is CASSMGTGSGYTF. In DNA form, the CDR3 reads TGTGCCAGCAGTATGGGGACAGGGAGTGGCTACACCTTC.

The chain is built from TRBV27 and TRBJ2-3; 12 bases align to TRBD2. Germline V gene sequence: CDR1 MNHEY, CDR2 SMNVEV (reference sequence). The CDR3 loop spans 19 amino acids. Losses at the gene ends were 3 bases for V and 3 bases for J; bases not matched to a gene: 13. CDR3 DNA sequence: TGTGCCAGCAGTTTTTCCGGAGGGGCTAGCGGGAGGGTAACAGATACGCAGTATTTT. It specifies CASSFSGGASGRVTDTQYF.

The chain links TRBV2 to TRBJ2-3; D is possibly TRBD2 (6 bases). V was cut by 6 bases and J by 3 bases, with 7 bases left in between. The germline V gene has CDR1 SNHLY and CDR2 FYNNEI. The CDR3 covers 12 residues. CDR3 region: CASRLATDTQYF. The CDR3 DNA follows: TGTGCCAGCAGGCTAGCGACAGATACGCAGTATTTT.

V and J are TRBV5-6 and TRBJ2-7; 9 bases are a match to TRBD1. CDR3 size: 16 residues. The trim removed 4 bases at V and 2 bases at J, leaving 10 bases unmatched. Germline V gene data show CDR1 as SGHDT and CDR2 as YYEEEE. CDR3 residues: CASSLLTGGEPYEQYF. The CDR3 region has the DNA TGTGCCAGCAGCCTCCTGACAGGGGGGGAACCCTACGAGCAGTACTTC.

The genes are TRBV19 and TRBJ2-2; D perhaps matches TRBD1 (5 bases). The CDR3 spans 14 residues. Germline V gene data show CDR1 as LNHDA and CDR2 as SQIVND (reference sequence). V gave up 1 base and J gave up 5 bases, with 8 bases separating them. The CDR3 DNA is TGTGCCAGTAGTATAGTAGGGGCAACCGGGGAGCTGTTTTTT. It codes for CASSIVGATGELFF.

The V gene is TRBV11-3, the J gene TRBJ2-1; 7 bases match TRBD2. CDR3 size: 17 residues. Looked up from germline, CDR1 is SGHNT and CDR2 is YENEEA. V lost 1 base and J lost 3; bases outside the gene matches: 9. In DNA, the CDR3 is TGTGCCAGCAGCTTAGGGCGGAGTAGCGGGCTCTACAATGAGCAGTTCTTC. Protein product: CASSLGRSSGLYNEQFF. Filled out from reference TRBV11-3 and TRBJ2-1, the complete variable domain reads EAGVVQSPRYKIIEKKQPVAFWCNPISGHNTLYWYLQNLGQGPELLIRYENEEAVDDSQLPKDRFSAERLKGVDSTLKIQPAELGDSAVYLCASSLGRSSGLYNEQFFGPGTRLTVL.